The rows below give T cell receptor beta chains drawn from one sample of a study of early stage breast cancer tumors. Using immunoSEQ multiplex PCR, the repertoire was profiled, and TCRdb retains in-frame clones only, with some absent. The top ten clones hold roughly 7.4% of a sample with about 36,000 clones, 65% to 75% of them seen once. The sample taken for sequencing was blood. These receptors were taken from a person between 60 and 70 years old with breast cancer. CDR3s include the opening cysteine and the closing phenylalanine or tryptophan. Size is omitted from some rows. Given values are once, few, many or a class for expanded clones.

cdr3_aa: CAWRGGTSGVLGANVLTF; v_call: TRBV30; j_call: TRBJ2-6; clone_size: .
cdr3_aa: CASRVGTGDPDTQYF; v_call: TRBV7-8; j_call: TRBJ2-3; clone_size: .
cdr3_aa: CASSPPTGSTEAFF; v_call: TRBV18; j_call: TRBJ1-1; clone_size: .
cdr3_aa: CASRTLNYGYTF; v_call: TRBV28; j_call: TRBJ1-2; clone_size: .
cdr3_aa: CASSYDRGEQPQHF; v_call: TRBV6-5; j_call: TRBJ1-5; clone_size: few
cdr3_aa: CASSLSTGTDGYTF; v_call: TRBV27; j_call: TRBJ1-2; clone_size: few
cdr3_aa: CASSLQGWYEQYF; v_call: TRBV7-6; j_call: TRBJ2-7; clone_size: medium-sized
cdr3_aa: CASSVTGNLEEQYF; v_call: TRBV5-4; j_call: TRBJ2-7; clone_size: .
cdr3_aa: CASSARGLDTIYF; v_call: TRBV7-9; j_call: TRBJ1-3; clone_size: .
cdr3_aa: CAWSVTAGWDNEQFF; v_call: TRBV30; j_call: TRBJ2-1; clone_size: few
cdr3_aa: CASSSGLAGVRVDEQFF; v_call: TRBV11-3; j_call: TRBJ2-1; clone_size: once
cdr3_aa: CASSANTFNEKLFF; v_call: TRBV19; j_call: TRBJ1-4; clone_size: few
cdr3_aa: CASSPGGTGMNEQYF; v_call: TRBV7-9; j_call: TRBJ2-7; clone_size: few
cdr3_aa: CTSSPSSGGAEETQYF; v_call: TRBV1; j_call: TRBJ2-5; clone_size: .
cdr3_aa: CASSPRTTMSGYTF; v_call: TRBV19; j_call: TRBJ1-2; clone_size: .
cdr3_aa: CASSLEVNTGELFF; v_call: TRBV7-9; j_call: TRBJ2-2; clone_size: once
cdr3_aa: CASSPLAGSTDTQYF; v_call: TRBV6-5; j_call: TRBJ2-3; clone_size: .
cdr3_aa: CASNTGLSTGELFF; v_call: TRBV19; j_call: TRBJ2-2; clone_size: .
cdr3_aa: CASRFVGAAYGYTF; v_call: TRBV12-2; j_call: TRBJ1-2; clone_size: .
cdr3_aa: CASSQDKVLANTGELFF; v_call: TRBV4-1; j_call: TRBJ2-2; clone_size: .
cdr3_aa: CASSPGTSGYNEQFF; v_call: TRBV13; j_call: TRBJ2-1; clone_size: .
cdr3_aa: CASSPRDRGIKSSGNTIYF; v_call: TRBV19; j_call: TRBJ1-3; clone_size: .
cdr3_aa: CASSRGGSSYNEQFF; v_call: TRBV19; j_call: TRBJ2-1; clone_size: .
cdr3_aa: CASSQLTGKLFF; v_call: TRBV4-1; j_call: TRBJ1-4; clone_size: .
cdr3_aa: CASSPGFKGREQYF; v_call: TRBV13; j_call: TRBJ2-7; clone_size: few
cdr3_aa: CASRVDRANEQFF; v_call: TRBV2; j_call: TRBJ2-1; clone_size: .
cdr3_aa: CASSSWGSGYANTGELFF; v_call: TRBV7-8; j_call: TRBJ2-2; clone_size: .
cdr3_aa: CASSLTGQGNTEAFF; v_call: TRBV5-1; j_call: TRBJ1-1; clone_size: .
cdr3_aa: CASSPNKGQHEQYF; v_call: TRBV18; j_call: TRBJ2-7; clone_size: .
cdr3_aa: CASSLSRDQPQHF; v_call: TRBV27; j_call: TRBJ1-5; clone_size: .
cdr3_aa: CASSAMVGTEAFF; v_call: TRBV6-4; j_call: TRBJ1-1; clone_size: once
cdr3_aa: CAWSVTGGSAEAFF; v_call: TRBV30; j_call: TRBJ1-1; clone_size: .
cdr3_aa: CSVVGDRVNHEQFF; v_call: TRBV29-1; j_call: TRBJ2-1; clone_size: .
cdr3_aa: CASSPVAGVRHEQYF; v_call: TRBV7-9; j_call: TRBJ2-7; clone_size: few
cdr3_aa: CASPPSGGSYEQYF; v_call: TRBV28; j_call: TRBJ2-7; clone_size: .
cdr3_aa: CASSLGGYGYTF; v_call: TRBV28; j_call: TRBJ1-2; clone_size: .
cdr3_aa: CASTVEAARAGELFF; v_call: TRBV6-4; j_call: TRBJ2-2; clone_size: medium-sized
cdr3_aa: CASGWTGRGEQYF; v_call: TRBV6-5; j_call: TRBJ2-7; clone_size: medium-sized
cdr3_aa: CSTSPDTQYF; v_call: TRBV29-1; j_call: TRBJ2-3; clone_size: .
cdr3_aa: CASSPWGSSKTGELFF; v_call: TRBV23-1; j_call: TRBJ2-2; clone_size: .
cdr3_aa: CATSSGTGSSYNEQFF; v_call: TRBV15; j_call: TRBJ2-1; clone_size: few
cdr3_aa: CAWSQKEGRPQYF; v_call: TRBV30; j_call: TRBJ2-5; clone_size: .
cdr3_aa: CASSLSGQKNTEAFF; v_call: TRBV5-1; j_call: TRBJ1-1; clone_size: .
cdr3_aa: CASSVDSGNTIYF; v_call: TRBV9; j_call: TRBJ1-3; clone_size: few
cdr3_aa: CASSSQGGILGNTIYF; v_call: TRBV7-8; j_call: TRBJ1-3; clone_size: .
cdr3_aa: CATSKVGEGAAYEQYF; v_call: TRBV15; j_call: TRBJ2-7; clone_size: once
cdr3_aa: CASSPRTGTITGNTIYF; v_call: TRBV27; j_call: TRBJ1-3; clone_size: .
cdr3_aa: CASSQEDGGGLVTDTQYF; v_call: TRBV4-2; j_call: TRBJ2-3; clone_size: .
cdr3_aa: CASSLGTSGGNEQFF; v_call: TRBV7-9; j_call: TRBJ2-1; clone_size: .
cdr3_aa: CASSYREAGELFF; v_call: TRBV6-5; j_call: TRBJ2-2; clone_size: .
cdr3_aa: CATGGAGGPRNEQYF; v_call: TRBV15; j_call: TRBJ2-7; clone_size: .
cdr3_aa: CASLRKGRKETQYF; v_call: TRBV6-1; j_call: TRBJ2-5; clone_size: .
cdr3_aa: CASRKNNEQFF; v_call: TRBV7-2; j_call: TRBJ2-1; clone_size: .